These 5 T cell receptor beta chains came from one sample sequenced in a study of cytomegalovirus exposure and HLA in healthy donors. The primer mix had 60 Vbeta and 13 Jbeta primers. The assay was immunoSEQ multiplex PCR, and TCRdb's table has in-frame clones only and misses some. The sample shows approximately 130,000 clones, about three quarters of them seen only once. Material for sequencing was PBMCs. The receptor source for this set is a man aged 25-45 years in good health and CMV-seronegative.

In its sample, this clone was seen once. V is TRBV2 and J is TRBJ1-5; unclear D gene. Trimming left V 0 bases short and J 4 bases short, with 4 bases between. The CDR3 sequence is 13 residues long. Germline assignment: CDR1 SNHLY and CDR2 FYNNEI. The CDR3 DNA sequence: TGTGCCAGCAGTGAAGCTATGAATCAGCCCCAGCATTTT. As protein: CASSEAMNQPQHF.

V gene TRBV9 combines with J gene TRBJ2-5; D gene uncertain. CDR3 length equals 12 residues. Germline V CDR1 and CDR2: SGDLS, YYNGEE. Trimming removed 1 base from V and 7 bases from J, with 8 bases in between. This CDR3 is CASSVSVGTQYF. The CDR3 DNA reads as TGTGCCAGCAGCGTATCCGTCGGGACCCAGTACTTC.

With respect to this clone: This same CDR3 is encoded by further DNA sequences in the sample. The gene calls are TRBV6-5 and TRBJ1-6; 7 bases line up with TRBD1. Germline loops: CDR1 MNHEY, CDR2 SVGAGI. The CDR3 covers 16 residues. J was trimmed by 10 bases and V by 4 bases; bases with no gene match: 13. For the CDR3, the DNA is TGTGCCAGCAGTTCCCTTAACCACAGGGGTGGATCACCCCTCCACTTT. It yields the protein CASSSLNHRGGSPLHF.

The chain recombines TRBV10-3 with TRBJ2-1, with 9 positions matching TRBD2. Trimming took 4 bases from V and 8 from J; bases not matched to a gene: 9. Germline V CDR1 and CDR2: ENHRY, SYGVKD. The CDR3 runs to 15 residues. The CDR3 sequence is CAISGLAGTSYEQFF. In DNA form, the CDR3 reads TGTGCCATCAGTGGGCTAGCGGGGACCTCCTATGAGCAGTTCTTC.

This clone was picked up one time. The chain employs TRBV6-5 and TRBJ1-1; 8 bases are a match to TRBD1. CDR1 MNHEY and CDR2 SVGAGI come from the germline V gene. With V trimmed by 7 bases and J by 1 base, 5 bases remained unmatched. This CDR3 has 14 amino acids. The CDR3 coding sequence is TGTGCCAGCAACCTCAGGGGGCGGAACACTGAAGCTTTCTTT. As protein: CASNLRGRNTEAFF.